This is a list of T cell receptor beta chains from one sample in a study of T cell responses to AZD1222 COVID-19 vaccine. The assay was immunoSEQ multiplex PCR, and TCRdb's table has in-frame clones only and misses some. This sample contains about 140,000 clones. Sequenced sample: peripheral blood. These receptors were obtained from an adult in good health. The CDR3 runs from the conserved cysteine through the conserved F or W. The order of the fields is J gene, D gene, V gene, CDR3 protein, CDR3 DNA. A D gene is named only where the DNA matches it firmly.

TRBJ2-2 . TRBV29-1 CSVVSSILTGELFF TGCAGCGTTGTATCCAGCATCCTCACCGGGGAGCTGTTTTTT
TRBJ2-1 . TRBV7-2 CASSFTNEQFF TGTGCCAGCAGCTTCACCAATGAGCAGTTCTTC
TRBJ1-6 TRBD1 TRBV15 CATSRDLRTGRNSPLHF TGTGCCACCAGCAGAGATCTCCGGACAGGGCGAAATTCACCCCTCCACTTT
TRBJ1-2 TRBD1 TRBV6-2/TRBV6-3 CASSWGQNYGYTF TGTGCCAGCAGTTGGGGACAGAACTATGGCTACACCTTC
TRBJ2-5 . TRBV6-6 CASSYSNEQETQYF TGTGCCAGCAGTTACTCCAACGAACAAGAGACCCAGTACTTC
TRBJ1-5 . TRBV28 CASSLSHQPQHF TGTGCCAGCAGTTTGAGCCATCAGCCCCAGCATTTT
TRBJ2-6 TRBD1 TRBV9 CASSPNQGATGANVLTF TGTGCCAGCAGCCCTAATCAGGGGGCGACTGGGGCCAACGTCCTGACTTTC
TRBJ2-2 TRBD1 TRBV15 CATSGPGTGNTGELFF TGTGCCACCAGCGGCCCCGGGACAGGGAACACCGGGGAGCTGTTTTTT
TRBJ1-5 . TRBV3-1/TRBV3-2 CASSQDLIQPQHF TGTGCCAGCAGCCAAGATTTGATCCAGCCCCAGCATTTT
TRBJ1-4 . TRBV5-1 CASSFVPGEKLFF TGCGCCAGCAGCTTTGTCCCGGGTGAAAAACTGTTTTTT
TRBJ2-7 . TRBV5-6 CASSLVGPLLSEQYF TGTGCCAGCAGCTTGGTGGGACCCCTGCTTAGCGAGCAGTACTTC
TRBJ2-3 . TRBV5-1 CASSIQIASTDTQYF TGCGCCAGCAGCATTCAAATCGCTAGCACAGATACGCAGTATTTT
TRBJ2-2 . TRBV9 CASSEGGDPTGELFF TGTGCCAGCAGCGAGGGGGGGGACCCCACCGGGGAGCTGTTTTTT
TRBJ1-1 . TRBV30 CAWSRLQNTEAFF TGTGCCTGGAGTAGACTGCAGAACACTGAAGCTTTCTTT
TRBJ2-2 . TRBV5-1 CASSRMTGLQGTGELFF TGCGCCAGCAGCCGTATGACAGGCTTGCAGGGCACCGGGGAGCTGTTTTTT
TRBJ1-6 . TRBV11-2 CASSVGGGRNSPLHF TGTGCCAGCAGCGTGGGCGGGGGACGTAATTCACCCCTCCACTTT
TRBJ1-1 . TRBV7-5 CVRSLDCGRGFDTEAFF TGTGTCAGAAGCTTAGATTGCGGCAGGGGGTTCGACACTGAAGCTTTCTTT
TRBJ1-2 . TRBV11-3 CASSSTGRNGYTF TGTGCCAGCAGCTCAACAGGGAGAAATGGCTACACCTTC
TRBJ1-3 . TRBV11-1 CASSLGPPPSTIYF TGTGCCAGCAGCTTAGGTCCACCCCCGTCGACCATATATTTT
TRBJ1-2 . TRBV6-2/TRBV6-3 CASSYAVYGYTF TGTGCCAGCAGTTACGCAGTCTATGGCTACACCTTC
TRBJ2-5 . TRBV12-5 CASGLATPQETQYF TGTGCTAGTGGTTTGGCGACCCCCCAAGAGACCCAGTACTTC
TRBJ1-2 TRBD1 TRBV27 CASSPGRGRGYSYGYTF TGTGCCAGCAGTCCCGGGAGGGGGCGCGGGTATAGTTATGGCTACACCTTC
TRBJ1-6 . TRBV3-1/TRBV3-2 CASSLNSPLHF TGTGCCAGCAGCCTAAATTCACCCCTCCACTTT
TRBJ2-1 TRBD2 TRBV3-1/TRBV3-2 CASSQSRGGAVGGNEQFF TGTGCCAGCAGCCAATCCCGGGGAGGGGCAGTCGGAGGTAATGAGCAGTTCTTC
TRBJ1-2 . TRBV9 CASSVAGLNYGYTF TGTGCCAGCAGCGTAGCTGGCTTAAACTATGGCTACACCTTC
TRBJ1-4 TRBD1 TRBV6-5 CAAQGVNEKLFF TGTGCCGCACAGGGGGTTAATGAAAAACTGTTTTTT
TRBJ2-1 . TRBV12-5 CASGLFPASYNEQFF TGTGCTAGTGGTTTGTTCCCAGCTTCCTACAATGAGCAGTTCTTC
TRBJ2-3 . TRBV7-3 CASSLTGGPTDTQYF TGTGCCAGCAGCTTAACGGGGGGCCCCACAGATACGCAGTATTTT
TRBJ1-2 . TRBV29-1 CSVGGRGLNYGYTF TGCAGCGTTGGGGGAAGGGGGTTAAACTATGGCTACACCTTC
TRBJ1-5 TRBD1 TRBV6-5 CASSPTGGTNQPQHF TGTGCCAGCAGTCCGACAGGGGGCACCAATCAGCCCCAGCATTTT
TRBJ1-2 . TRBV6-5 CASSRDNYGYTF TGTGCCAGTAGTCGGGATAACTATGGCTACACCTTC
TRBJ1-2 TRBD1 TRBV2 CATSLDRDNYGYTF TGTGCCACTTCCTTAGACAGGGATAACTATGGCTACACCTTC
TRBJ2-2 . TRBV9 CASSAYGGTSDSLFF TGTGCCAGCAGCGCATACGGGGGAACTTCCGATTCTCTGTTTTTT
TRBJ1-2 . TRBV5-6 CASSLVGGLGYGYTF TGTGCCAGCAGCTTGGTTGGAGGTTTGGGCTATGGCTACACCTTC
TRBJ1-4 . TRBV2 CASRLGGASEKLFF TGTGCCAGCAGACTGGGGGGCGCCAGCGAAAAACTGTTTTTT
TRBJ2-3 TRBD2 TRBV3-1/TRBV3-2 CASSLAGGPDTQYF TGTGCCAGCAGCCTAGCGGGGGGGCCAGATACGCAGTATTTT
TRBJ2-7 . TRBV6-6 CASRRAYEQYF TGTGCCAGCCGGCGAGCCTACGAGCAGTACTTC
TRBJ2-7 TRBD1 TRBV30 CAWNRDRGRYEQYF TGTGCCTGGAACCGGGACAGGGGACGGTACGAGCAGTACTTC
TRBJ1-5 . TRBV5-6 CASSLGTEYQPQHF TGTGCCAGCAGCTTGGGGACAGAGTATCAGCCCCAGCATTTT
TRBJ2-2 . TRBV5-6 CASSFYANTGELFF TGTGCCAGCAGCTTTTACGCGAACACCGGGGAGCTGTTTTTT
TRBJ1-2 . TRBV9 CASSVAPGVNSYGYTF TGTGCCAGCAGCGTAGCTCCAGGAGTGAACTCCTATGGCTACACCTTC
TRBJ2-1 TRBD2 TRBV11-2 CASSLLAGDPTEQFF TGTGCCAGCAGCTTACTAGCGGGGGACCCCACTGAGCAGTTCTTC
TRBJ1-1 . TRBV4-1 CASSQEGGTEAFF TGCGCCAGCAGCCAAGAGGGGGGTACTGAAGCTTTCTTT
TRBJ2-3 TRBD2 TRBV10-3 CAIRGAGGRTDTQYF TGTGCCATCAGAGGAGCGGGGGGAAGAACAGATACGCAGTATTTT
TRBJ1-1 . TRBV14 CASSQSMDTEAFF TGTGCCAGCAGCCAGTCTATGGACACTGAAGCTTTCTTT
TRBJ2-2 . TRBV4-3 CASSQDLLGHDSTGELFF TGCGCCAGCAGCCAAGATTTACTAGGGCACGATAGCACCGGGGAGCTGTTTTTT
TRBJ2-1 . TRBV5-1 CASSATPAHEQFF TGCGCCAGCTCTGCGACCCCCGCCCATGAGCAGTTCTTC
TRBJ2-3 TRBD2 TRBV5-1 CASSLPTSGGAADTQYF TGCGCCAGCAGCTTACCAACTAGCGGGGGGGCCGCAGATACGCAGTATTTT
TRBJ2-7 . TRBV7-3 CASSSSETRGEQYF TGTGCCAGCAGCTCCAGTGAGACCCGAGGGGAGCAGTACTTC
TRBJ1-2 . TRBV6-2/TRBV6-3 CASSTDAALYGYTF TGTGCCAGCAGTACGGACGCGGCCCTCTATGGCTACACCTTC
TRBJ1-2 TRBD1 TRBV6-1 CASSEAQTGNYGYTF TGTGCCAGCAGTGAAGCCCAGACAGGGAACTATGGCTACACCTTC
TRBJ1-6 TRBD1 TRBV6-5 CASSYSTGLKSPLHF TGTGCCAGCAGTTACTCGACAGGGTTAAAGTCACCCCTCCACTTT
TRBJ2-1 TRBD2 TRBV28 CASSPQADLTSASYNEQFF TGTGCCAGCAGTCCCCAAGCGGATCTAACTAGCGCCTCCTACAATGAGCAGTTCTTC
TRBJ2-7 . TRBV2 CASSGGHLSYEQYF TGTGCCAGCAGTGGGGGTCACCTATCCTACGAGCAGTACTTC
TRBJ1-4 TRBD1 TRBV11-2 CASSPLGTEGEKLFF TGTGCCAGCAGCCCCCTGGGGACAGAGGGTGAAAAACTGTTTTTT